Following are 30 T cell receptor beta chains from one sample sequenced in a study of regulatory dendritic cells for organ transplantation. Generated by immunoSEQ multiplex PCR, the TCRdb table keeps only in-frame clones and is missing some. This sample carries fewer than 50,000 clones, about 90% of them seen once, and the ten largest clones take approximately 0.11%. What was sequenced was naive CD8+ T cells from blood. Subset defined: CD45RA+ naive T cells. All receptors come from a human donor in good health.

The CDR3 nucleotides are TGTGCCAGCAGTTCGTGGGGACAGGGCAGTACCCGGGAGCTGTTTTTT. Translated, it gives CASSSWGQGSTRELFF. This sequence joins TRBV7-9 and TRBJ2-2; 9 bases are a match to TRBD1. V shed 6 bases, J shed 9 bases, and the junction held 14 bases outside the gene matches. There are 16 residues in the CDR3. CDR1 and CDR2 (germline): SEHNR, FQNEAQ (reference sequence).

The chain uses TRBV9 and TRBJ1-4; a possible D gene is TRBD1 (5 bases). Germline V gives CDR1 SGDLS, CDR2 YYNGEE. The CDR3 is made up of 15 amino acids. Trimming removed 3 bases from V and 4 bases from J, with 13 bases in between. CDR3 coding DNA: TGTGCCAGCAGCGCCAACAGGAGAGATAATGAAAAACTGTTTTTT. Its protein is CASSANRRDNEKLFF.

This sequence joins TRBV7-2 and TRBJ2-5; 9 bases align to TRBD2. This CDR3 contains 16 residues. After removal of 5 bases from V and 5 bases from J, the junction contained 12 bases not matched to a gene. Germline V gene data show CDR1 as SGHTA and CDR2 as FQGNSA. The CDR3 spells CASSRGTSSSGETQYF. The DNA of the CDR3 is TGTGCCAGCAGCCGAGGGACTAGCAGTAGTGGGGAGACCCAGTACTTC.

V usage is TRBV19 and J usage is TRBJ2-2; D gene unclear. V lost 2 bases and J lost 7, with 17 bases in between. This CDR3 region has 16 residues. Per germline, CDR1 LNHDA and CDR2 SQIVND (reference sequence). CDR3 in amino acids: CASSIREGGVGGELFF. CDR3 sequence (DNA): TGTGCCAGTAGTATAAGAGAAGGTGGGGTAGGCGGGGAGCTGTTTTTT.

The chain joins TRBV4-1 to TRBJ1-2; TRBD1 matches 7 bases. Trimming removed 4 bases from V and 3 bases from J; junction bases left unmatched: 14. CDR1 and CDR2 (germline): MGHRA, YSYEKL. The CDR3 loop spans 17 amino acids. The CDR3 region is CASSRRGETGPYYGYTF. The CDR3 DNA follows: TGCGCCAGCAGCCGACGAGGGGAGACAGGGCCCTACTATGGCTACACCTTC.

This clone was seen once. The J gene is TRBJ1-5, the V gene TRBV4-3; 7 bases align to TRBD1. V lost 0 bases to trimming and J lost 11 bases; unmatched junction nucleotides: 13. Germline V lookup: CDR1 LGHNA, CDR2 YSLEER. This CDR3 contains 16 residues. The CDR3 loop is CASSQDLWTAQGAQHF. The CDR3 coding sequence is TGCGCCAGCAGCCAAGATCTTTGGACCGCGCAGGGGGCCCAGCATTTT.

The genes are TRBV6-1 and TRBJ1-5; the D is unclear. V was pared by 3 bases and J by 5 bases, with 23 bases between. The CDR3 loop spans 18 amino acids. The germline gives CDR1 MNHNS, CDR2 SASEGT. Here the CDR3 reads CASSDRSLDGYGHQPQHF. Here the CDR3 DNA reads TGTGCCAGCAGTGATAGGTCTCTGGACGGGTACGGACATCAGCCCCAGCATTTT.

The V gene is TRBV28, the J gene TRBJ2-1; D not resolved. Trimming left V 7 bases short and J 0 bases short, with 10 bases between. Germline V gives CDR1 MDHEN, CDR2 SYDVKM. CDR3 size: 14 residues. For the CDR3, the DNA is TGTGCCAGCACCCTTTTTAGCTCCTACAATGAGCAGTTCTTC. The encoded protein is CASTLFSSYNEQFF.

The J gene is TRBJ1-5, the V gene TRBV7-6, with D hard to call. Germline V gene data show CDR1 as SGHVS and CDR2 as FNYEAQ. V gave up 1 base and J gave up 4 bases, with 5 bases separating them. CDR3 length: 13 amino acids. The CDR3 spells CASSLDWNQPQHF. For the CDR3, the DNA is TGTGCCAGCAGCTTAGATTGGAATCAGCCCCAGCATTTT.

The CDR3 loop is CASSQDGLAGEETQYF. The CDR3, as DNA: TGCGCCAGCAGCCAAGACGGACTAGCGGGAGAAGAGACCCAGTACTTC. This chain connects TRBV4-3 to TRBJ2-5; TRBD2 aligns across 13 bases. This CDR3 is 16 amino acids long. Germline V CDR1 and CDR2: LGHNA, YSLEER. V lost 0 bases to trimming and J lost 3 bases; unmatched junction nucleotides: 1.

This chain uses TRBV5-4 with TRBJ2-7, with D perhaps TRBD1 (7 bases). V was cut by 4 bases and J by 1 base, with 12 bases left in between. Germline V gene data show CDR1 as SGHNT and CDR2 as YYREEE (reference sequence). The CDR3 length is 14 residues. DNA for the CDR3: TGTGCCAGCAGCCGCAGGGGGGAATCCTACGAGCAGTACTTC. Its protein is CASSRRGESYEQYF.

The chain couples TRBV5-4 to TRBJ2-7; 7 nucleotides align to TRBD2. This CDR3 spans 17 amino acids. Unmatched junction bases numbered 11, after V lost 0 bases and J lost 2 bases. Germline values: CDR1 SGHNT, CDR2 YYREEE (reference sequence). This CDR3 is CASSLELGGSFAYEQYF. DNA of the CDR3: TGTGCCAGCAGCTTGGAATTAGGCGGGAGCTTCGCCTACGAGCAGTACTTC.

The chain employs TRBV28 and TRBJ2-1; D ambiguous. This CDR3 has 13 residues. Trimming cost V 2 bases and J 7 bases, with 9 bases left between them. The V gene's germline CDR1 is MDHEN and CDR2 SYDVKM. The CDR3 reads CASSLNRLNEQFF. As DNA, the CDR3 is TGTGCCAGCAGTTTAAATCGCCTAAATGAGCAGTTCTTC.

The chain joins TRBV27 to TRBJ1-5; 7 bases map to TRBD1. J was trimmed by 0 bases and V by 2 bases; bases with no gene match: 10. Germline CDR1 MNHEY, CDR2 SMNVEV (reference sequence). The CDR3 sequence is 18 residues long. This CDR3 is CASSLTGDLFYSNQPQHF. As DNA, the CDR3 is TGTGCCAGCAGTTTAACAGGGGACCTGTTTTATAGCAATCAGCCCCAGCATTTT.

This chain joins TRBV7-3 and TRBJ1-1; a possible D gene is TRBD1 (6 bases). The CDR3 is 13 amino acids. Germline loops: CDR1 SGHTA, CDR2 FQGTGA. The V end was cut by 5 bases, the J end by 3 bases, with 10 bases between. DNA of the CDR3: TGTGCCAGCAGCCCTGGACAGTACACTGAAGCTTTCTTT. Translated: CASSPGQYTEAFF. Variable domain in full (rest from reference TRBV7-3 and TRBJ1-1): GAGVSQTPSNKVTEKGKYVELRCDPISGHTALYWYRQSLGQGPEFLIYFQGTGAADDSGLPNDRFFAVRPEGSVSTLKIQRTERGDSAVYLCASSPGQYTEAFFGQGTRLTVV.

V is TRBV9 and J is TRBJ1-2; D might be TRBD1 (5 bases). This CDR3 is 13 amino acids long. V was shortened by 2 bases and J by 3 bases, with 8 bases between the two germline ends. Germline V lookup: CDR1 SGDLS, CDR2 YYNGEE. CDR3 coding DNA: TGTGCCAGCAGCGTCCGGGGGGACTATGGCTACACCTTC. It specifies CASSVRGDYGYTF.

The DNA of the CDR3 is TGCAGTGGGCAGGAGGCCGAGCAGTACTTC. It codes for CSGQEAEQYF. The J gene is TRBJ2-7, the V gene TRBV20-1; the D gene is possibly TRBD2 (5 bases). V lost 7 bases and J lost 6, with 10 bases in between. Germline V lookup: CDR1 DFQATT, CDR2 SNEGSKA (reference sequence). CDR3 length: 10 amino acids.

CDR3 amino acids: CASSIDPGTGELFF. The DNA of the CDR3 is TGTGCCAGTAGTATAGATCCCGGGACCGGGGAGCTGTTTTTT. The chain couples TRBV19 to TRBJ2-2; no reliable D call. Germline assignment: CDR1 LNHDA and CDR2 SQIVND (reference sequence). Deletions cut 0 bases from V and 5 bases from J, with 7 bases between. The CDR3 runs 14 residues.

The genes are TRBV27 and TRBJ1-1; 7 nucleotides line up with TRBD1. Trimming removed 5 bases from V and 3 bases from J; junction bases left unmatched: 6. This CDR3 comprises 14 residues. Per germline, CDR1 MNHEY and CDR2 SMNVEV (reference sequence). DNA of the CDR3: TGTGCCAGCAGTCCGACAGGGCTCGACACTGAAGCTTTCTTT. Its translation: CASSPTGLDTEAFF.

The V gene is TRBV9, the J gene TRBJ2-7; 9 bases are shared with TRBD1. V shed 0 bases and J 3 bases; nucleotides not matched to a gene: 4. The CDR3 runs to 15 residues. Germline V gene data show CDR1 as SGDLS and CDR2 as YYNGEE. DNA of the CDR3: TGTGCCAGCAGCGTAGATCCGACAGGGGGCTACGAGCAGTACTTC. Translated: CASSVDPTGGYEQYF.

V gene TRBV7-8 combines with J gene TRBJ2-1; 7 nucleotides line up with TRBD1. Germline CDR1 reads SGHVS; CDR2 reads FQNEAQ. The V and J ends lost 0 bases and 4 bases, in that order; junction bases with no gene match: 3. This CDR3 is 15 amino acids long. The CDR3 spells CASSLAWTGYNEQFF. The CDR3 DNA sequence: TGTGCCAGCAGCTTAGCGTGGACAGGTTACAATGAGCAGTTCTTC.

The CDR3 coding sequence is TGTGCCAGCAGTGAACCGGGGACCGAGCAGTACTTC. Protein: CASSEPGTEQYF. The chain combines TRBV2 with TRBJ2-7; either TRBD1 or TRBD2 may supply D (5 bases each). The CDR3 has 12 residues. Trimming stripped 2 bases from V and 6 bases from J, with 8 bases between. The germline V gene encodes CDR1 SNHLY and CDR2 FYNNEI.

This chain uses TRBV10-3 with TRBJ2-3, with D perhaps TRBD1 (5 bases). V was shortened by 2 bases and J by 2 bases, with 8 bases between the two germline ends. The CDR3 loop spans 14 amino acids. The germline V gene encodes CDR1 ENHRY and CDR2 SYGVKD. The CDR3 loop is CAISEGAPTDTQYF. In DNA form, the CDR3 reads TGTGCCATCAGTGAGGGGGCCCCCACAGATACGCAGTATTTT.

The chain combines TRBV19 with TRBJ2-3; either TRBD1 or TRBD2 may fit D (5 bases each). The V gene's germline CDR1 is LNHDA and CDR2 SQIVND (reference sequence). The CDR3 has 12 residues. DNA of the CDR3: TGTGCTACCGAGGGGTTCCCAGATACGCAGTATTTT. It specifies CATEGFPDTQYF. Using reference TRBV19 and TRBJ2-3 for the parts outside the CDR3, the full variable domain is DGGITQSPKYLFRKEGQNVTLSCEQNLNHDAMYWYRQDPGQGLRLIYYSQIVNDFQKGDIAEGYSVSREKKESFPLTVTSAQKNPTAFYLCATEGFPDTQYFGPGTRLTVL.

This chain's CDR3 is CASSASGRGGEQFF. CDR3 nucleotide sequence: TGCGCCAGCAGTGCTAGCGGGAGGGGTGGTGAGCAGTTCTTC. V gene TRBV10-1 combines with J gene TRBJ2-1; 12 nucleotides line up with TRBD2. Germline V gene sequence: CDR1 WNHNN, CDR2 SYGVQD (reference sequence). CDR3 length: 14 residues. V shed 4 bases, J shed 9 bases, and the junction held 4 bases outside the gene matches.

The chain uses TRBV7-8 and TRBJ2-2, with 10 bases aligning to TRBD1. V shed 3 bases and J 6 bases; nucleotides not matched to a gene: 7. Germline V gives CDR1 SGHVS, CDR2 FQNEAQ. The CDR3 is made up of 16 amino acids. DNA for the CDR3: TGTGCCAGCAGCTTTCATAGACAGGGGGCGCCCGGGGAGCTGTTTTTT. It translates to CASSFHRQGAPGELFF.

This clone was observed once. The chain carries TRBV27 and TRBJ1-5, with D unclear. The V end was cut by 5 bases, the J end by 4 bases, with 12 bases between. From germline, CDR1 is MNHEY and CDR2 SMNVEV (reference sequence). The CDR3 sequence is 14 residues long. DNA of the CDR3: TGTGCCAGCAGTGGGAAAGCAGTGAATCAGCCCCAGCATTTT. Its translation: CASSGKAVNQPQHF.

This rearrangement joins TRBV18 to TRBJ2-1, with TRBD1 identical over 12 bases. V lost 3 bases to trimming and J lost 9 bases; unmatched junction nucleotides: 6. This CDR3 is 15 amino acids long. The germline CDR1 and CDR2 sequences are KGHSH and LQKENI. The CDR3 loop is CASSPPGTGGVEQFF. In nucleotides, the CDR3 is TGTGCCAGCTCACCTCCCGGGACAGGGGGCGTTGAGCAGTTCTTC.

The chain uses TRBV19 and TRBJ1-1; no definite D call. CDR1 LNHDA and CDR2 SQIVND come from the germline V gene (reference sequence). V lost 7 bases to trimming and J lost 1 base, with 13 bases between them. CDR3 size: 14 residues. The DNA of the CDR3 is TGTGCCAGTACTTATCTACCCCCGAACACTGAAGCTTTCTTT. Translating it yields CASTYLPPNTEAFF.

CDR3 residues: CASRLGGSGNTIYF. The CDR3 DNA reads TGTGCCAGCAGGCTCGGGGGTTCCGGAAACACCATATATTTT. The genes are TRBV28 and TRBJ1-3; maybe TRBD1 (5 bases). The ends were cut back, 6 bases at V and 4 bases at J, with 13 bases in the middle. This CDR3 contains 14 residues. The germline V gene has CDR1 MDHEN and CDR2 SYDVKM. The full variable domain, in which reference TRBV28 and TRBJ1-3 provide the parts outside the CDR3, is DVKVTQSSRYLVKRTGEKVFLECVQDMDHENMFWYRQDPGLGLRLIYFSYDVKMKEKGDIPEGYSVSREKKERFSLILESASTNQTSMYLCASRLGGSGNTIYFGEGSWLTVV.